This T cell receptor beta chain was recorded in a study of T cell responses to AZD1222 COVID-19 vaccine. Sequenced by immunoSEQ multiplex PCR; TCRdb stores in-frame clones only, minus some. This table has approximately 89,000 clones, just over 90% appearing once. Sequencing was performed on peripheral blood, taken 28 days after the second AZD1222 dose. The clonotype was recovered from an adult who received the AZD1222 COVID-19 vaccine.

CDR3 protein: CASKLGHENTEAFF. The CDR3 coding sequence is TGTGCCAGCAAATTGGGACACGAGAACACTGAAGCTTTCTTT. The V call is TRBV7-8, the J call TRBJ1-1; possibly TRBD1 for D (6 bases). The CDR3 covers 14 residues. Trimming left V 7 bases short and J 1 base short, with 13 bases between. CDR1 and CDR2 from the germline V gene are SGHVS and FQNEAQ.